The rows below give T cell receptor beta chains drawn from one sample of a study of blood T cell repertoires in COVID-19. Here immunoSEQ multiplex PCR was the method, and the copy in TCRdb shows in-frame clones only, minus some. Here the sample spans over 200,000 clones, more than 70% being singletons. What was sequenced was peripheral blood. The receptor set was obtained from a middle-aged man with active or convalescent COVID-19. The CDR3 runs from the conserved cysteine through the conserved F or W. A D gene is named only where the DNA matches it firmly. Where a row states a size, it is once, few, many or the class of an expanded clone; other rows omit it.

D	V	J	size	DNA	CDR3
TRBD1	TRBV5-1	TRBJ2-5	NA	TGCGCCAGCAGCCCGACAGGGTCCATACAAGAGACCCAGTACTTC	CASSPTGSIQETQYF
TRBD1	TRBV2	TRBJ1-1	NA	TGTGCTACAAGGGACAGCAACACTGAAGCTTTCTTT	CATRDSNTEAFF
NA	TRBV6-5	TRBJ1-2	NA	TGTGCCAGCGGGGGAGGGGGTTTCGGCTACACCTTC	CASGGGGFGYTF
TRBD2	TRBV7-3	TRBJ2-1	NA	TGTGCCAGCAGTCTTCTAGCGGGGGGGCCCAATGAGCAGTTCTTC	CASSLLAGGPNEQFF
NA	TRBV4-1	TRBJ2-6	NA	TGCGCCAGCAGCCAAGAACAGGCCCCTGGGGCCAACGTCCTGACTTTC	CASSQEQAPGANVLTF
TRBD2	TRBV7-2	TRBJ2-6	once	TGTGCCAGCAGCTTCGGGGGGGCTGGGGCCAACGTCCTGACTTTC	CASSFGGAGANVLTF
NA	TRBV19	TRBJ1-5	few	TGTGCCACGGGCGGGGGGAATCAGCCCCAGCATTTT	CATGGGNQPQHF
NA	TRBV6-5	TRBJ1-5	NA	TGTGCCAGCTTAAGTGGGGCATATGGGAATCAGCCCCAGCATTTT	CASLSGAYGNQPQHF
TRBD1	TRBV15	TRBJ1-4	NA	TGTGCCACCAGCGACCAGGGGGGCGTTAACGAAAAACTGTTTTTT	CATSDQGGVNEKLFF
NA	TRBV12-5	TRBJ2-2	NA	TGTGCTAGTGGTGATGGACAGTACACCGGGGAGCTGTTTTTT	CASGDGQYTGELFF
NA	TRBV19	TRBJ1-5	once	TGTGCCAGTAGTATATCGGGAGGCGGCAATCAGCCCCAGCATTTT	CASSISGGGNQPQHF
TRBD1	TRBV6-5	TRBJ2-5	few	TGTGCCAGCAGTTCCACAGGGGGTAGAAAGACCCAGTACTTC	CASSSTGGRKTQYF
TRBD1	TRBV5-1	TRBJ2-1	NA	TGCGCCAGCAGCTGGGACAGCACCCTTGAAAACAATGAGCAGTTCTTC	CASSWDSTLENNEQFF
TRBD2	TRBV7-2	TRBJ2-1	NA	TGTGCCAGCAGCTTAGCCCCCGTAGCGGGGGGGCGAAATGAGCAGTTCTTC	CASSLAPVAGGRNEQFF
NA	TRBV4-1	TRBJ2-1	NA	TGCGCCAGCAGCCAAGTGGCAGGGATCTACAATGAGCAGTTCTTC	CASSQVAGIYNEQFF
NA	TRBV18	TRBJ1-2	NA	TGTGCCAGCTCACCACCAGAAGTTAGTAGCTACACCTTC	CASSPPEVSSYTF
NA	TRBV5-1	TRBJ2-7	NA	TGCGCCAGCAGCCTGGGGGCCGGGACCTACGAGCAGTACTTC	CASSLGAGTYEQYF
NA	TRBV28	TRBJ1-5	NA	TGTGCCAGCAGCCCCAGGCGGGAAGTCTCTCCGCCCCAGCATTTT	CASSPRREVSPPQHF
TRBD1	TRBV29-1	TRBJ2-7	NA	TGCAGCGTTGGGCAGGGGGCGGGGGAGCAGTACTTC	CSVGQGAGEQYF
NA	TRBV7-8	TRBJ2-5	NA	TGTGCCAGCAGCTTAGGCACAGGCCAAGAGACCCAGTACTTC	CASSLGTGQETQYF
NA	TRBV5-1	TRBJ2-7	NA	TGCGCCAGCAGCTTCGGCAGGGTGGACTACGAGCAGTACTTC	CASSFGRVDYEQYF
NA	TRBV19	TRBJ1-1	few	TGTGCCAGTAGAGACAGAGAGAACACTGAAGCTTTCTTT	CASRDRENTEAFF
NA	TRBV6-1	TRBJ1-2	NA	TGTGCCAGCAGTGAATGGGGGACATCGGCCTATGGCTACACCTTC	CASSEWGTSAYGYTF
NA	TRBV6-5	TRBJ2-7	NA	TGTGCCAGCCTCCCCGGTCGCTCCTACGAGCAGTACTTC	CASLPGRSYEQYF
NA	TRBV4-3	TRBJ2-2	NA	TGCGCCAGCAGCCAAGATACTTTCCGACAGAACACCGGGGAGCTGTTTTTT	CASSQDTFRQNTGELFF
NA	TRBV30	TRBJ1-6	few	TGTGCCTGGAGTGCAGACAAGAAGAATTCACCCCTCCACTTT	CAWSADKKNSPLHF
NA	TRBV7-9	TRBJ2-4	NA	TGTGCCAGCAGCAGAGGTTCCGAGGCCAAAAACATTCAGTACTTC	CASSRGSEAKNIQYF
NA	TRBV30	TRBJ2-7	once	TGTGCCTGGAACGCAGGGTCCCCCTACGAGCAGTACTTC	CAWNAGSPYEQYF
TRBD1	TRBV6-2/TRBV6-3	TRBJ1-1	NA	TGTGCCAGCAGTTACTCCTCAGGGACAGCACCCTCCCCTGAAGCTTTCTTT	CASSYSSGTAPSPEAFF
TRBD2	TRBV30	TRBJ2-7	NA	TGTGCCTGGACCTTGGGAGCGGGATCCCACGAGCAGTACTTC	CAWTLGAGSHEQYF
TRBD2	TRBV7-6	TRBJ2-7	NA	TGTGCCAGCAGCTTAGTCGGGGGGAACGAGCAGTACTTC	CASSLVGGNEQYF
NA	TRBV28	TRBJ1-2	NA	TGTGCCAGCAGTAGCCCCAGGACAGCCTATGGCTACACCTTC	CASSSPRTAYGYTF
NA	TRBV30	TRBJ1-1	NA	TGTGCCTGGAATCAGGGAAACACTGAAGCTTTCTTT	CAWNQGNTEAFF
NA	TRBV11-2	TRBJ2-7	NA	TGTGCCAGCAGCCCCGGGTCGGGGTACGAGCAGTACTTC	CASSPGSGYEQYF
NA	TRBV3-1/TRBV3-2	TRBJ1-6	NA	TGTGCCAGCAGCCAAGGAGGGCGGAATTCACCCCTCCACTTT	CASSQGGRNSPLHF
TRBD1	TRBV14	TRBJ2-3	NA	TGTGCCAGCAGCTGGGGACAGAACACAGATACGCAGTATTTT	CASSWGQNTDTQYF
TRBD1	TRBV30	TRBJ1-4	NA	TGTGCCTGGAGTCGTGGGACAGGGAGGTTGGTGGCTAATGAAAAACTGTTTTTT	CAWSRGTGRLVANEKLFF
NA	TRBV4-1	TRBJ1-5	few	TGCGCCAGCAGCCGGGAAGGAATATCGGGAGGCAATCAGCCCCAGCATTTT	CASSREGISGGNQPQHF
TRBD1	TRBV19	TRBJ2-1	NA	TGTGCCAGTAGTCAGGACAGGGGGTTGATCAATGAGCAGTTCTTC	CASSQDRGLINEQFF